This T cell receptor (beta chain) is drawn from a study of T cells after posttransplantation cyclophosphamide. Peripheral blood was collected from the related graft donor on the marrow donation day. This clone was picked up many times. No antigen is known for it. Study-wide results and caveats: Later post-transplant blood repertoires were often dominated by donor CD8+ memory clones. Skin or GI-infiltrating T cells shared few TRB sequences with blood.

Germline V gives CDR1 MNHEY, CDR2 SMNVEV (reference sequence). The CDR3 consists of 16 residues. The junction had 5 bases not matched to a gene; V was cut back by 7 bases and J by 2 bases. The table came from immunoSEQ multiplex PCR; TCRdb's copy has only in-frame clones and leaves some out. The table lists 40,000 to 55,000 clones, with no singletons. The material sequenced was PBMCs. The J gene is TRBJ2-2, the V gene TRBV27; 12 bases map to TRBD2. The source is a man in his forties or fifties in good health, CMV-negative, and a related stem cell transplant donor. DNA of the CDR3: TGTGCCAGCACGACTAGCGGGAGATTAAACACCGGGGAGCTGTTTTTT. Amino acid sequence: CASTTSGRLNTGELFF.